These T cell receptor beta chains were read from a single sample in a study of T-cell reconstitution after alpha-beta-depleted transplantation in children. TCRdb reanalysed the PCR reads using MiXCR and keeps one entry per CDR3 protein. The data contain hundreds of thousands of distinct CDR3 sequences, about a sixth of them singletons. The sequences come from PBMCs, mostly from graft donor cells, collected 360 days after TCRalphabeta/CD19-depleted stem cell transplant. Receptor source: a male patient between 2 and 10 years old who had a stem cell transplant for acute lymphoblastic leukemia, so the T cells may come from the graft donor. Both conserved end residues are part of each CDR3. The D gene is left open where the match is weak. Some rows mark clone size as missing; the rest say once, few, many or name a class of expanded clone.

many | TRBD1 | TRBJ1-2 | TRBV12-3/TRBV12-4 | CASSSRQGYGYTF | TGTGCCAGCAGTTCTAGACAGGGCTATGGCTACACCTTC
- | TRBD2 | TRBJ2-5 | TRBV20-1 | CSARAGGPQETQYF | TGCAGTGCTAGAGCGGGAGGGCCCCAAGAGACCCAGTACTTC
- | TRBD1 | TRBJ2-2 | TRBV5-1 | CASSRGTGQIRELFF | TGCGCCAGCAGTAGGGGGACAGGTCAGATTCGGGAGCTGTTTTTT
- | TRBD1 | TRBJ1-2 | TRBV4-1 | CASSQGGSGQANYGYTF | TGCGCCAGCAGCCAAGGTGGGAGCGGACAGGCAAACTATGGCTACACCTTC
few | - | TRBJ2-7 | TRBV7-9 | CASSSGQNLLDYEQYF | TGTGCCAGCAGCTCCGGACAGAACCTTTTGGACTACGAGCAGTACTTC
- | - | TRBJ1-5 | TRBV4-3 | CASSPRWGINQPQHF | TGCGCCAGCAGCCCCCGGTGGGGTATCAATCAGCCCCAGCATTTT
few | - | TRBJ2-7 | TRBV20-1 | CSARAETKEQYF | TGCAGTGCTAGGGCCGAGACTAAGGAGCAGTACTTC
few | TRBD1 | TRBJ2-3 | TRBV7-2 | CASSLQGAGTDTQYF | TGTGCCAGCAGCCTACAGGGGGCGGGCACAGATACGCAGTATTTT
few | TRBD1 | TRBJ2-3 | TRBV28 | CASSLQGVGTDTQYF | TGTGCCAGCAGTCTACAGGGGGTGGGTACAGATACGCAGTATTTT
- | TRBD2 | TRBJ2-1 | TRBV7-9 | CASSLPLTGGNYNEQFF | TGTGCCAGCAGCTTACCCCTAACGGGAGGGAACTACAATGAGCAGTTCTTC
few | TRBD2 | TRBJ2-3 | TRBV4-3 | CASSQEIRLAGGDTQYF | TGCGCCAGCAGCCAAGAGATCCGACTAGCGGGAGGGGATACGCAGTATTTT
- | - | TRBJ2-3 | TRBV7-2 | CASSLGPGLNTDTQYF | TGTGCCAGCAGCTTAGGGCCAGGGCTGAACACAGATACGCAGTATTTT
- | - | TRBJ2-1 | TRBV20-1 | CSASRPSWGQFF | TGCAGTGCTTCCCGGCCAAGCTGGGGGCAGTTCTTC
- | - | TRBJ1-6 | TRBV4-1 | CASSPGTLVKNLHF | TGCGCCAGCAGCCCCGGGACTTTGGTAAAGAACCTCCACTTT
- | TRBD2 | TRBJ2-7 | TRBV4-2 | CASSQTSGSLYYEQYF | TGTGCCAGCAGCCAGACTAGCGGGTCCCTCTACTACGAGCAGTACTTC
few | TRBD2 | TRBJ2-7 | TRBV4-3 | CASSQGPLAGIYEQYF | TGCGCCAGCAGCCAAGGACCACTAGCGGGAATCTACGAGCAGTACTTC
- | - | TRBJ1-1 | TRBV6-1 | CASSRTPGTNTEAFF | TGTGCCAGCAGTAGGACCCCGGGTACGAACACTGAAGCTTTCTTT
many | TRBD1 | TRBJ1-1 | TRBV5-1 | CASSLEPGGSNTEAFF | TGCGCCAGCAGCTTGGAGCCAGGGGGCTCGAACACTGAAGCTTTCTTT
few | - | TRBJ1-1 | TRBV12-3/TRBV12-4 | CASSYGPMNTEAFF | TGTGCCAGCAGTTACGGCCCAATGAACACTGAAGCTTTCTTT
few | TRBD2 | TRBJ2-1 | TRBV7-8 | CASSLRASGLYNEQFF | TGTGCCAGCAGCTTAAGGGCTAGCGGCCTTTACAATGAGCAGTTCTTC
few | TRBD2 | TRBJ2-1 | TRBV29-1 | CSVDSSGSSYNEQFF | TGCAGCGTTGACTCTAGCGGGAGTTCCTACAATGAGCAGTTCTTC
many | TRBD1 | TRBJ2-2 | TRBV18 | CASSPPRTGVNTGELFF | TGTGCCAGCTCACCACCGAGGACAGGGGTGAACACCGGGGAGCTGTTTTTT
many | - | TRBJ2-1 | TRBV4-3 | CASSQDKNYNEQFF | TGCGCCAGCAGCCAAGATAAGAACTACAATGAGCAGTTCTTC
few | - | TRBJ2-1 | TRBV5-1 | CASSLGGRGDEQFF | TGCGCCAGCAGCTTGGGGGGTAGGGGCGATGAGCAGTTCTTC
few | - | TRBJ1-5 | TRBV6-2/TRBV6-3 | CASSPGSLSDQPQHF | TGTGCCAGCAGCCCGGGGTCCCTCTCAGATCAGCCCCAGCATTTT
few | - | TRBJ2-5 | TRBV21-1 | CASSAESRAAETQYF | TGTGCCAGCAGCGCCGAGAGCCGGGCCGCGGAGACCCAGTACTTC
- | - | TRBJ2-2 | TRBV20-1 | CSARSRAFNTGELFF | TGCAGTGCTAGGAGCCGAGCGTTTAACACCGGGGAGCTGTTTTTT
few | - | TRBJ2-5 | TRBV5-5 | CASTRQWQETQYF | TGTGCCAGCACCCGACAGTGGCAAGAGACCCAGTACTTC
- | - | TRBJ2-1 | TRBV28 | CASSFQSSYNEQFF | TGTGCCAGCAGTTTTCAGAGCTCCTACAATGAGCAGTTCTTC
- | - | TRBJ2-2 | TRBV7-9 | CASSYLPGTVGTGELFF | TGTGCCAGCAGCTACCTACCAGGGACTGTCGGCACCGGGGAGCTGTTTTTT
few | TRBD2 | TRBJ2-3 | TRBV2 | CASSPKPTRLAALTDTQYF | TGTGCCAGCAGCCCAAAACCTACCCGACTAGCGGCCCTCACAGATACGCAGTATTTT
few | - | TRBJ2-5 | TRBV7-9 | CASSLTSEETQYF | TGTGCCAGCAGCCTGACTTCGGAAGAGACCCAGTACTTC
few | - | TRBJ2-3 | TRBV25-1 | CASTAGDTQYF | TGTGCCAGCACCGCGGGGGATACGCAGTATTTT
- | TRBD2 | TRBJ2-1 | TRBV4-3 | CASSQVRTGLAGDWNEQFF | TGCGCCAGCAGCCAAGTCAGAACGGGACTAGCGGGGGATTGGAATGAGCAGTTCTTC